The text below deals with one T cell receptor beta chain. The antigen is not known. The sample comes from a study of blood T cells in healthy people across ages. Across the study: Template switching recovered approximately one barcoded beta molecule for every two T cells.

A second PCR, run for roughly 7 to 11 cycles, used a sample-barcoded 5' primer plus a J-beta primer mix. Each cDNA molecule, via a template-switch adaptor with 12 random nucleotides, was tagged. MiXCR was run by TCRdb on the 5' RACE reads, yielding one entry per CDR3 protein. The data contain 650,000 to 950,000 distinct CDR3 sequences, more than 40% of them seen just once; the ten biggest clones take up about 21%. General observations from the study: Diversity of TCR beta per million T cells declined in a roughly linear way with age. The donors' CMV status was not determined, possibly confounding changes in expanded clonotypes.

The CDR3 has 16 residues. The germline V gene has CDR1 SGHVS and CDR2 FQNEAQ. Trimming left V 1 base short and J 6 bases short, with 16 bases between. The sequence was obtained from a man aged 60 to 69 in good health. The chain employs TRBV7-8 and TRBJ2-1; TRBD1 is a possible D gene (8 bases). Sequencing was performed on blood. In DNA, the CDR3 is TGTGCCAGCAGCTTAGGGACAGGGAGGGCGCGCAATGAGCAGTTCTTC. Its translation: CASSLGTGRARNEQFF.